What follows are 4 T cell receptor beta chains derived from one specimen sequenced in a study of T cell repertoires in cytomegalovirus infection. The antigens these receptors bind are not known. From the reads, TCRdb called clonotypes with MiXCR, one entry per CDR3 protein. The repertoire holds nearly 700,000 distinct CDR3 sequences, with 30% to 35% as singletons. The sequencing used cultured PBMCs, collected from culture after CMV antigen stimulation. The receptors shown here come from a human donor in good health (CMV status not recorded). Some clones in this sample may be carry-over from other donors' samples.

This clonotype showed up many times. The V call is TRBV7-2, the J call TRBJ1-4, with D possibly TRBD1 on 5 matching bases. Per the germline V gene, CDR1 is SGHTA and CDR2 is FQGNSA. This CDR3 spans 15 amino acids. V dropped 1 base and J dropped 8 bases, with 14 bases sitting between them. Here the CDR3 DNA reads TGTGCCAGCAGCTTAGGAGGTGGGGGAGGAGAAAAACTGTTTTTT. As protein: CASSLGGGGGEKLFF.

With respect to this clonotype: One junction end disagrees with the germline gene, perhaps due to a read error. The chain employs TRBV7-8 and TRBJ2-2; 10 bases line up with TRBD2. Germline V gene data show CDR1 as SGHVS and CDR2 as FQNEAQ. The CDR3 runs 16 residues. CDR3 in amino acids: CASSTRTSGNTRELFF. The CDR3 DNA follows: TGTGCCAGCAGCACCCGGACTAGCGGAAACACCCGGGAGCTGTTTTTT.

This sequence joins TRBV7-2 and TRBJ2-1, with a weak D call TRBD2 (6 bases). In germline, CDR1 is SGHTA, CDR2 FQGNSA. This CDR3 region has 15 residues. Trimming pared 5 bases from V and 4 bases from J, leaving 15 bases between. This CDR3 reads CASSPLWGRYNEQFF. The CDR3 DNA follows: TGTGCCAGCAGCCCCCTTTGGGGGAGGTACAATGAGCAGTTCTTC. Using reference TRBV7-2 and TRBJ2-1 for the parts outside the CDR3, the full variable domain is GAGVSQSPSNKVTEKGKDVELRCDPISGHTALYWYRQSLGQGLEFLIYFQGNSAPDKSGLPSDRFSAERTGGSVSTLTIQRTQQEDSAVYLCASSPLWGRYNEQFFGPGTRLTVL.

This clonotype was recorded many times. The rearrangement links TRBV7-8 to TRBJ1-3; D not resolved. Per the germline V gene, CDR1 is SGHVS and CDR2 is FQNEAQ. V lost 0 bases to trimming and J lost 0 bases, with 6 bases between them. CDR3 length: 15 residues. The CDR3 DNA sequence: TGTGCCAGCAGCTTAGCGCACAACTCTGGAAACACCATATATTTT. Translation: CASSLAHNSGNTIYF.